The clone carrying this T cell receptor (beta chain) was observed a single time. The antigen remains undetermined. This sample was included in a study of graft-versus-host responses after intestinal transplantation. Clones were sequenced by immunoSEQ multiplex PCR, and TCRdb holds only the in-frame ones, with some missing. The sample carries 75,000 to 100,000 clones, about 94% recorded once. Regarding the study as a whole: Some GvH clones appeared in ileal mucosa or blood before recipient bone marrow.

The clonotype was recovered from a human donor who received an intestinal transplant. The sample was unstimulated CD4+ T cells sorted from spleen or lymph node cells, taken before intestinal transplant.

The CDR3 region is CASSLAGHNGYTF. For the CDR3, the DNA is TGTGCCAGCAGCTTAGCCGGACATAATGGCTACACCTTC. V and J are TRBV11-3 and TRBJ1-2; D is possibly TRBD1 (5 bases). This CDR3 spans 13 amino acids. Germline V gives CDR1 SGHNT, CDR2 YENEEA. The V end was cut by 1 base, the J end by 6 bases, with 9 bases between.